This T cell receptor beta chain was profiled in a study of CD8 T cells in ankylosing spondylitis. Whole-study results and caveats: Made up of fewer than ten highly homologous variants, a TCR beta motif appeared characteristic of ankylosing spondylitis blood.

The CDR3 runs 15 residues. V was clipped by 1 base and J by 1 base, with 10 bases between them. Germline V gene lookup returns CDR1 SGHTA and CDR2 FQGNSA. From the 5' RACE reads, TCRdb called clonotypes with MiXCR, one entry per CDR3 protein. The table includes hundreds of thousands of distinct CDR3 sequences, roughly 13% detected once. On this clonotype: Antigen: not known.

The source of this sequence is a male donor with ankylosing spondylitis. This chain connects TRBV7-2 to TRBJ2-5; D perhaps matches TRBD2 (6 bases). The sequenced sample was blood, either unsorted or a sorted T cell fraction (not recorded which). The CDR3 DNA follows: TGTGCCAGCAGCTTAGGGGAGGAAGCCCAAGAGACCCAGTACTTC. This encodes CASSLGEEAQETQYF.